What follows is one T cell receptor beta chain and its context. The entry originates in a study of blood T cell repertoires in COVID-19. Original processing notes: Reference gene primer amplification gave estimated nucleated cell counts. Generated by immunoSEQ multiplex PCR, the TCRdb table keeps only in-frame clones and is missing some. V, J and clone size are those of that table, while D and trimming were read from the DNA. The data show roughly 230,000 clones, 75% to 90% seen once. The length of the CDR3 is 14 residues. The germline CDR1 and CDR2 sequences are SGHDT and YYEEEE. The V end lost 6 bases, the J end lost 4 bases, and 11 bases lay between the germline ends.

This TCR came from a woman between 40 and 50 years old who had recovered from COVID-19. The sequenced sample consisted of peripheral blood. The chain couples TRBV5-6 to TRBJ1-6; D is undetermined. Here the CDR3 reads CASTQRVYNSPLHF. CDR3 nucleotides: TGTGCCAGCACCCAGCGGGTGTATAATTCACCCCTCCACTTT.